This TCR beta chain was recorded in a study of early stage breast cancer tumors. Whole-study findings and limits: In most of the 16 patients, blood comparison separated tumor from normal breast.

Germline values: CDR1 SNHLY, CDR2 FYNNEI. This CDR3 is built from 13 residues. V dropped 4 bases and J dropped 3 bases, with 9 bases sitting between them. This clone was counted a few times. Its antigen is undetermined. Blood replicates held 0.5 ug DNA, tumor or normal breast around 1.5 ug, two each. Sequenced by immunoSEQ multiplex PCR; TCRdb stores in-frame clones only, minus some. The data hold around 60,000 clones, with 60% to 85% observed a single time. The J gene is TRBJ1-1, the V gene TRBV2; perhaps TRBD1 as D (5 bases). Sample: blood. This clonotype originated in a person aged 25 to 39 with breast cancer. In DNA, the CDR3 is TGTGCCAGCAGTGCAGGGCTATACACTGAAGCTTTCTTT. Its protein is CASSAGLYTEAFF.